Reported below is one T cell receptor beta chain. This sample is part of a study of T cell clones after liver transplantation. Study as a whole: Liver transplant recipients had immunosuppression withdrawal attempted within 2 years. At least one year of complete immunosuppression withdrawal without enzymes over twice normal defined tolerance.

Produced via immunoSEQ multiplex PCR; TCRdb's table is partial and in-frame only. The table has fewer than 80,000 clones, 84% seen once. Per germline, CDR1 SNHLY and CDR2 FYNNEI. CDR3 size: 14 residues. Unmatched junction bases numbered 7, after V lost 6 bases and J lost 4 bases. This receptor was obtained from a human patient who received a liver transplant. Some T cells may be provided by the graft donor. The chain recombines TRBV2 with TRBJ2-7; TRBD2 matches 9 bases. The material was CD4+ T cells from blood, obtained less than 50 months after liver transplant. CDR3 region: CASREGLAGYEQYF. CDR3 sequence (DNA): TGTGCCAGCAGAGAGGGACTAGCCGGTTACGAGCAGTACTTC.